The T cell receptor beta chain described here comes from a study of tumor-infiltrating lymphocytes in primary liver carcinoma. Study-wide points: The study found a significantly higher top-250-clone fraction in tumors than in blood (p = 0.039).

Researchers drew blood RNA from unsorted whole blood and extracted germline DNA as well. The investigators made TCR beta cDNA from around 540 ng total RNA, using a constant-region primer. Libraries covering TCR beta were generated through three nested multiplex PCR rounds (using a slightly modified ARM-PCR). TCRdb reprocessed the multiplex PCR reads with MiXCR, giving one entry per CDR3 protein. The sample contains about 320,000 distinct CDR3 sequences, around three fifths of which appear only once. This clonotype was detected ten times or more. What it binds is not known. Source material: peripheral blood. This receptor was taken from a man in his forties or fifties with primary liver carcinoma and hepatitis B virus infection.

This chain's CDR3 is CASSGGQNSPLHF. The CDR3 nucleotides read TGTGCCAGCAGCGGGGGACAGAATTCACCCCTCCACTTT. The V gene is TRBV11-3, the J gene TRBJ1-6; TRBD1 agrees at 7 bases. This CDR3 has 13 residues. V shed 5 bases and J 7 bases; nucleotides not matched to a gene: 2. The V gene's germline CDR1 is SGHNT and CDR2 YENEEA.